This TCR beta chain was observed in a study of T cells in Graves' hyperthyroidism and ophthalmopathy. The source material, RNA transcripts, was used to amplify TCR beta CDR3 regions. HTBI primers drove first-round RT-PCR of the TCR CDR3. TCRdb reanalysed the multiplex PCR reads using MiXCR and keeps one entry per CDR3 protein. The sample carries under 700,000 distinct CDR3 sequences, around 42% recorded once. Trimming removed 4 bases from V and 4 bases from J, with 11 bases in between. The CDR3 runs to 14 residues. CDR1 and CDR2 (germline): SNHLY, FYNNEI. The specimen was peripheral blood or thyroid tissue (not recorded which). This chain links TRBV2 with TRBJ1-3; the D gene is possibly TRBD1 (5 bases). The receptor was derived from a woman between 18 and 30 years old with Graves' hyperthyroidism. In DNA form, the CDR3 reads TGTGCCAGCAGTGCCGGGGCTTACGGAAACACCATATATTTT. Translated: CASSAGAYGNTIYF.